A single T cell receptor beta chain is shown here with its context. As yet, its antigen is unknown. Across 18 months, stable Graves' hyperthyroidism was marked by no progression to ophthalmopathy. Amplified TCR beta CDR3 regions derived from RNA transcripts. When the TCR CDR3 underwent first-round RT-PCR, the HTBI primer set was used. TCRdb independently ran MiXCR on the multiplex PCR reads; one entry per CDR3 protein. This sample has about 690,000 distinct CDR3 sequences, with roughly 17% found just once. These data originate in a study of T cells in Graves' hyperthyroidism and ophthalmopathy. Study-level points and caveats: From stable hyperthyroidism, ophthalmopathy was set apart by a 13 V-J model.

CDR3 size: 15 residues. V was clipped by 4 bases and J by 7 bases, with 17 bases between them. Germline V gives CDR1 SGHAT, CDR2 FQNNGV. The sequencing input was blood. The rearrangement joins TRBV11-2 to TRBJ2-1; D is undetermined. The clonotype originates from a man aged 50 to 60 with Graves' hyperthyroidism. CDR3 loop: CASSSPRRGRNEQFF. The CDR3 region has the DNA TGTGCCAGCAGCTCCCCAAGGAGAGGTCGAAATGAGCAGTTCTTC.